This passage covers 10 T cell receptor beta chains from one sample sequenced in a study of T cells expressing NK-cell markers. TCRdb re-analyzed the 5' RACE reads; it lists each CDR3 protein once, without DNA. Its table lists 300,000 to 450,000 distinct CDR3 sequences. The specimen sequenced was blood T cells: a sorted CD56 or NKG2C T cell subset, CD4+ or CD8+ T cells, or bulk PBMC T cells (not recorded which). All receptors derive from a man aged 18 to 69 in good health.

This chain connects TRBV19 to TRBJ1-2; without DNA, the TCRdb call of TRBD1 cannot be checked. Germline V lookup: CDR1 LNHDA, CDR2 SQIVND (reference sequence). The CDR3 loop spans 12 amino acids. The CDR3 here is CASRDRDYGYTF.

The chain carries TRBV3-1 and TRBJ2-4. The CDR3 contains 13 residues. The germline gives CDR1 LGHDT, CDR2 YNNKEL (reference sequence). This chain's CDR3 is CASSQDKANIQYF. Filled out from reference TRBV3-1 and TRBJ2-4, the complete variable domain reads DTAVSQTPKYLVTQMGNDKSIKCEQNLGHDTMYWYKQDSKKFLKIMFSYNNKELIINETVPNRFSPKSPDKAHLNLHINSLELGDSAVYFCASSQDKANIQYFGAGTRLSVL.

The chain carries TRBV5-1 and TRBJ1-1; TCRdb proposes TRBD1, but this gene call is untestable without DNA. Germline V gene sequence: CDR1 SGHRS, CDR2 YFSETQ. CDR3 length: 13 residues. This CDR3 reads CASSSQGHTEAFF.

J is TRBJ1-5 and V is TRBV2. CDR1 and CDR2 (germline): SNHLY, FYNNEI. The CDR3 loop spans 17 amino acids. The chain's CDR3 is CASSEYGVGYSNQPQHF.

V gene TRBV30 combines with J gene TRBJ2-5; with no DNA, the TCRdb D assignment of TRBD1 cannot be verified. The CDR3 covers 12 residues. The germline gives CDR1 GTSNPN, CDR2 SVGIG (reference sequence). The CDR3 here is CAWTSRGETQYF. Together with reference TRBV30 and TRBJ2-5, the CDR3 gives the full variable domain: SQTIHQWPATLVQPVGSPLSLECTVEGTSNPNLYWYRQAAGRGLQLLFYSVGIGQISSEVPQNLSASRPQDRQFILSSKKLLLSDSGFYLCAWTSRGETQYFGPGTRLLVL.

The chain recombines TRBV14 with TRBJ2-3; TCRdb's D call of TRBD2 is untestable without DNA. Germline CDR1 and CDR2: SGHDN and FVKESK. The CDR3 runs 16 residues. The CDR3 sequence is CASSQNSPYLSHTQYF. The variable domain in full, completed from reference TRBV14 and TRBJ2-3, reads EAGVTQFPSHSVIEKGQTVTLRCDPISGHDNLYWYRRVMGKEIKFLLHFVKESKQDESGMPNNRFLAERTGGTYSTLKVQPAELEDSGVYFCASSQNSPYLSHTQYFGPGTRLTVL.

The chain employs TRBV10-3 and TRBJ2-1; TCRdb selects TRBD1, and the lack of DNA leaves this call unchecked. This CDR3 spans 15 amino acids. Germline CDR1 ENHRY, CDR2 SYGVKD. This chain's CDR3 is CAISEGRGIWNEQFF.

This chain's CDR3 is CSASRGVWSANTEAFF. The genes are TRBV20-1 and TRBJ1-1. The CDR3 spans 16 residues. Germline assignment: CDR1 DFQATT and CDR2 SNEGSKA (reference sequence).

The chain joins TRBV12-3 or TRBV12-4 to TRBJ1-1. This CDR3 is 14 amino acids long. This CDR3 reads CASSLPNMNTEAFF.

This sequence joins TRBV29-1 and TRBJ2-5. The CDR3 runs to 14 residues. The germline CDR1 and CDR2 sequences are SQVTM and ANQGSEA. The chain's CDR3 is CSVDLGQTQETQYF.